This T cell receptor (beta chain) was sequenced in a study of blood T cell repertoires in COVID-19. Study details: There were acute and convalescent COVID-19 samples, and they came from the United States, Italy and Spain. From T cells, B-cell-depleted T cells, or PBMCs came the material, which was cDNA or gDNA.

This clone was counted only a few times. V was pared by 2 bases and J by 11 bases, with 16 bases between. This CDR3 has 15 amino acids. Germline CDR1 is MNHEY and CDR2 is SVGEGT. Per the original methods: Nucleated cell number was recorded as an estimate derived from reference gene primer amplification. This table comes from immunoSEQ multiplex PCR, and its TCRdb copy is limited to in-frame clones, with some not included. V, J and clone size derive from that table, while D and trimming were established from the DNA sequence. The repertoire consists of about 29,000 clones, with 70% to 90% occurring once and the leading ten covering roughly 4%.

The rearrangement joins TRBV6-2 or TRBV6-3 to TRBJ1-6; no clear D gene. Sample: peripheral blood. The TCR originated in a human donor in a cohort sampled during active COVID-19. CDR3 nucleotide sequence: TGTGCCAGCAGTTACGGGGTCAGAGTCGGGGCACCCCTCCACTTT. This encodes CASSYGVRVGAPLHF.